This TCR beta chain was observed in a study of CD8+CD57+ T cells in acquired aplastic anemia. Study summary: The average for DNA from sorted CD4+ and CD8+ cells was around 3.5 ug.

This CDR3 spans 13 amino acids. Per germline, CDR1 ENHRY and CDR2 SYGVKD. Between the trimmed V and J ends, which lost 7 bases and 2 bases, there was a span of 12 bases. Researchers used genomic DNA as the template to profile TCR beta VDJ and CDR3. In TCRdb, the reads were re-called with MiXCR into one record per CDR3 protein. The sample has 190,000 or so distinct CDR3 sequences, roughly half seen once. Previously, flow cytometry had revealed CD8+CD57+ cell expansion in the patients chosen for sequencing. Each patient carried a diagnosis of severe acquired aplastic anemia. In this sample, this clonotype turned up a few times. Its antigen is not known. Study-wide results and limits: About 30 was the count of CD8+ CDR3 sequences that patients shared with controls.

Sequencing was performed on sorted CD4+, CD8+, or CD8+CD57+ T cells (not recorded which) from PBMCs. The chain carries TRBV10-3 and TRBJ2-7; D is undetermined. The sequence derives from a human donor with aplastic anemia. CDR3 nucleotide sequence: TGTGCCATCAATTTCTCGCCGGCCTACGAGCAGTACTTC. Residues: CAINFSPAYEQYF.